This T cell receptor (beta chain) was recorded in a study of graft-versus-host responses after intestinal transplantation. The protocol was immunoSEQ multiplex PCR, while the TCRdb copy is restricted to in-frame clones and leaves out a portion. The sample holds fewer than 90,000 clones, over 90% seen once. Comment on this clone: Its antigen is unknown.

Study findings and constraints: Early post-transplant HvG declines showed an association with peak circulating GvH clone levels. Allograft graft-versus-host to host-versus-graft clonal ratios ran high in patients with graft-donor T cell macrochimerism.

CDR1 and CDR2 from the germline V gene are SGHTA and FQGNSA. This CDR3 region has 15 residues. The V gene lost 2 bases and the J gene lost 6 bases, with 16 bases spanning the gap. The TCR was taken from a human donor who was the organ donor for an intestinal transplant. This material consisted of unstimulated CD4+ T cells sorted from spleen or lymph node cells, taken before transplant. This chain links TRBV7-2 with TRBJ1-1; D perhaps matches TRBD1 (6 bases). Written as DNA, the CDR3 is TGTGCCAGCAGCTTAAGAGTGCGGGGGCTATCTGAAGCTTTCTTT. It encodes CASSLRVRGLSEAFF.